Listed below are T cell receptor beta chains from one sample, sequenced in a study of T cells in Graves' hyperthyroidism and ophthalmopathy. TCRdb called the multiplex PCR reads again in MiXCR, with one record for every CDR3 protein. This sample has under 450,000 distinct CDR3 sequences; 15% to 18% occur once, and the top ten carry around 14%. Sequencing was carried out using blood. These receptors originate from a young woman with Graves' hyperthyroidism. CDR3s include the opening cysteine and the closing phenylalanine or tryptophan. A D gene is named only where the DNA matches it firmly. Only some rows state a clone size, as once, few, many or a class for expanded clones.

. . TRBJ1-2 TRBV4-2 TGTGCCAGCAGCCAAGATTCGGTGACCCTTAACTATGGCTACACCTTC CASSQDSVTLNYGYTF
. . TRBJ1-5 TRBV6-2/TRBV6-3 TGTGCCAGCAGTTACTCGTTCGCGGGGCCGAGGCAGCCCCAGCATTTT CASSYSFAGPRQPQHF
. TRBD1 TRBJ1-1 TRBV18 TGTGCCAGCTCACCAGCCCCCCCGGGCCAGGGGGCGGGGGACACTGAAGCTTTCTTT CASSPAPPGQGAGDTEAFF
few . TRBJ2-7 TRBV27 TGTGCCAGCAGTTTCTTGGGGGCGAAAGGGTCCTACGAGCAGTACTTC CASSFLGAKGSYEQYF
. . TRBJ1-4 TRBV12-3/TRBV12-4 TGTGCCAGCAGCCCCGGGACGGAGAGTGAAAAACTGTTTTTT CASSPGTESEKLFF
many . TRBJ2-5 TRBV20-1 TGCAGTGCTCCTAAAGTTCGGTGGGAAGAGACCCAGTACTTC CSAPKVRWEETQYF
many TRBD1 TRBJ2-7 TRBV29-1 TGCAGCGTTGGGGAAGGACAGGGGGCATCCGCTAAGCAGTACTTC CSVGEGQGASAKQYF
. . TRBJ2-1 TRBV19 TGTGCCAGTAGTATAGGTGGTATAGGCTCCTACAATGAGCAGCTCTTC CASSIGGIGSYNEQLF
many . TRBJ2-2 TRBV5-1 TGCGCCAGCAGCTTGAACATGCCGAACACCGGGGAGCTGTTTTTT CASSLNMPNTGELFF
many TRBD2 TRBJ2-5 TRBV28 TGTGCCAGCAGTTTCGGGGGGTGGCAAGAGACCCAGTACTTC CASSFGGWQETQYF
many TRBD1 TRBJ2-1 TRBV7-3 TGTGCCAGCAGCAGAGGGGGCCTAGCAAATGAGCAGTTCTTC CASSRGGLANEQFF
. . TRBJ1-2 TRBV12-3/TRBV12-4 TGTGCCAGCAGCCTCCTTAGGGGAAGGGACTATGGCTACACCTTC CASSLLRGRDYGYTF
. TRBD1 TRBJ2-2 TRBV7-7 TGTGCTAGCAGCCCTCGGGTTCGCCGACAGGGGTACACCGGGGAGCTGTTTTTT CASSPRVRRQGYTGELFF
. . TRBJ2-4 TRBV7-9 TGTGCCAGCAGCGCGGACAGACTAGTATCCATTCAGTACTTC CASSADRLVSIQYF
. . TRBJ1-5 TRBV19 TGTGCCAGTAGCCCTGGGGCAGCCAGAGAGGGGCCCCAGCATTTT CASSPGAAREGPQHF
. TRBD2 TRBJ2-5 TRBV11-2 TGTGCCAGCAGCTGGCCGGGACTAGCGGGGGGCCACCAAGAGACCCAGTACTTC CASSWPGLAGGHQETQYF
. . TRBJ1-5 TRBV24-1 TGTGCCACCAGTGATTTGGGGGCTGGGCAGCCCCAGCATTTT CATSDLGAGQPQHF
many . TRBJ1-4 TRBV5-1 TGCGCCAGCAGCTCCGGGACGGCAAATGAAAAACTGTTTTTT CASSSGTANEKLFF